The entry that follows covers one T cell receptor beta chain sequence. Through a sample-barcoded 5' primer and a J-beta primer mix, a second PCR was run for about 6 to 11 cycles. A template-switch adaptor containing 12 random nucleotides labeled each cDNA molecule. TCRdb independently ran MiXCR on the 5' RACE reads; one entry per CDR3 protein. The data contain around 1,000,000 distinct CDR3 sequences, 20% to 25% of them singletons. This specimen comes from a study of blood T cells in healthy people across ages. Separately, the same data were catalogued under a study of T cells of mothers and their children.

Sequenced input: blood. This clonotype was obtained from a girl aged 2 to 9 in good health.

The CDR3 protein is CASSQTGQGRDTQYF. The CDR3 region has the DNA TGTGCCAGCAGTCAAACGGGACAGGGGAGAGATACGCAGTATTTT. This chain uses TRBV12-3 or TRBV12-4 with TRBJ2-3, with 10 bases matching TRBD1. Trimming at V came to 5 bases and at J to 5 bases, leaving 7 bases not matched to a gene. The CDR3 is made up of 15 amino acids.